Presented here are 15 T cell receptor beta chains from one specimen sequenced in a study of CD8 T cells in ankylosing spondylitis. Study-level findings and limits: A TCR beta motif of 7 to 9 highly homologous variants seemed to mark ankylosing spondylitis blood.

For these TCRs, the target antigens are not known. MiXCR, applied by TCRdb to the 5' RACE reads, yields one record per CDR3 protein. The sample records under 450,000 distinct CDR3 sequences, about a sixth being singletons. The sequenced material came from blood, either unsorted or a sorted T cell fraction (not recorded which). Receptors were obtained from a male donor with ankylosing spondylitis.

This clonotype was counted a few times. The V gene is TRBV9, the J gene TRBJ2-2; D is unresolved. CDR1 SGDLS and CDR2 YYNGEE come from the germline V gene. Trimming removed 2 bases from V and 4 bases from J, with 12 bases in between. CDR3 length: 15 amino acids. The CDR3 sequence: CASSVGLDPTGELFF. The CDR3 DNA reads TGTGCCAGCAGCGTCGGGCTAGACCCCACCGGGGAGCTGTTTTTT.

This clonotype was recorded at least ten times. The V and J genes are TRBV20-1 and TRBJ2-5; TRBD2 matches 7 bases. V shed 0 bases and J 5 bases; nucleotides not matched to a gene: 6. Germline V CDR1 and CDR2: DFQATT, SNEGSKA (reference sequence). This CDR3 is built from 14 residues. The CDR3, as DNA: TGCAGTGCTAGAGACCGGACTAGTAGGGAGACCCAGTACTTC. It is translated as CSARDRTSRETQYF.

In this sample, this clonotype turned up a few times. The rearrangement links TRBV7-2 to TRBJ2-5; no firm D call. V gave up 5 bases and J gave up 5 bases, with 18 bases separating them. The CDR3 is 15 amino acids. Germline V gene lookup returns CDR1 SGHTA and CDR2 FQGNSA. The CDR3 loop reads CASSVNSYPGETQYF. As DNA, the CDR3 is TGTGCCAGCAGCGTAAATTCTTACCCTGGCGAGACCCAGTACTTC.

The sample holds many counts of this clonotype. The chain joins TRBV29-1 to TRBJ1-2, with TRBD1 matching 7 bases. CDR1 SQVTM and CDR2 ANQGSEA come from the germline V gene. V shed 4 bases, J shed 4 bases, and the junction held 0 bases outside the gene matches. The CDR3 sequence is 11 residues long. The CDR3 is CSVGQGYGYTF. The CDR3 nucleotides read TGCAGCGTTGGACAGGGCTATGGCTACACCTTC.

CDR3 protein: CASSLAGRAKETQYF. The DNA of the CDR3 is TGTGCCAGCAGTTTAGCGGGACGGGCGAAAGAGACCCAGTACTTC. V gene TRBV12-3 or TRBV12-4 combines with J gene TRBJ2-5; tentatively, D is TRBD1 or TRBD2 (5 bases each). Trimming cost V 0 bases and J 3 bases, with 11 bases left between them. The CDR3 spans 15 residues.

There are a few counts of this clonotype. CDR3 in DNA: TGCGCCAGCACCATACAGGGGGCCCCTGGGGCCAACGTCCTGACTTTC. Translation: CASTIQGAPGANVLTF. The rearrangement joins TRBV5-1 to TRBJ2-6, with 9 bases lining up with TRBD1. The CDR3 totals 16 residues. Looked up from germline, CDR1 is SGHRS and CDR2 is YFSETQ. With V trimmed by 6 bases and J by 2 bases, 6 bases remained unmatched.

The gene calls are TRBV6-1 and TRBJ1-1; 7 bases are shared with TRBD1. V was clipped by 7 bases and J by 4 bases; unmatched bases: 9. CDR1 is MNHNS and CDR2 is SASEGT in the germline V gene. The CDR3 length is 14 residues. CDR3 DNA sequence: TGTGCCAGCAAATACCGGGACAGTCTCACTGAAGCTTTCTTT. It translates to CASKYRDSLTEAFF.

The chain links TRBV6-2 or TRBV6-3 to TRBJ1-5; 10 nucleotides align to TRBD1. The CDR3 is made up of 17 amino acids. Per the germline V gene, CDR1 is MNHEY and CDR2 is SVGEGT. With 7 bases clipped from V and 2 bases from J, the junction kept 11 bases outside the gene matches. The CDR3: CASTPLRDRGRNQPQHF. CDR3 bases: TGTGCCAGCACCCCACTCCGGGACAGGGGTCGCAATCAGCCCCAGCATTTT.

This clonotype was seen more than once but under ten times. V is TRBV4-1 and J is TRBJ2-7, with 8 positions matching TRBD1. Germline V lookup: CDR1 MGHRA, CDR2 YSYEKL. The CDR3 has 15 residues. J gave up 4 bases and V 3 bases, and 8 bases lay outside the gene matches. CDR3 residues: CASSHADRDKYEQYF. Here the CDR3 DNA reads TGCGCCAGCAGCCACGCGGACAGGGATAAATACGAGCAGTACTTC.

This clonotype was counted between two and nine times. This rearrangement joins TRBV5-1 to TRBJ2-3; TRBD2 might be the D (6 bases). There are 16 residues in the CDR3. Germline V gives CDR1 SGHRS, CDR2 YFSETQ. Trimming cost V 4 bases and J 3 bases, with 18 bases left between them. In DNA form, the CDR3 reads TGCGCCAGCAGCGAGGGCCCCAAGGCGGGGACAGATACGCAGTATTTT. Encoded protein: CASSEGPKAGTDTQYF. Drawing the rest from reference TRBV5-1 and TRBJ2-3, the complete variable domain is KAGVTQTPRYLIKTRGQQVTLSCSPISGHRSVSWYQQTPGQGLQFLFEYFSETQRNKGNFPGRFSGRQFSNSRSEMNVSTLELGDSALYLCASSEGPKAGTDTQYFGPGTRLTVL.

The chain recombines TRBV20-1 with TRBJ1-5, with D possibly matching TRBD1 (5 bases). V shed 6 bases and J shed 2 bases, with 14 bases lying between them. The CDR3 runs 14 residues. CDR1 DFQATT and CDR2 SNEGSKA come from the germline V gene (reference sequence). CDR3 coding DNA: TGCAGTGCGAGCCGGGACCGACGCAATCAGCCCCAGCATTTT. Translation gives CSASRDRRNQPQHF.

This clonotype was observed at least ten times. The chain links TRBV5-1 to TRBJ1-4; a weak D match, TRBD1 (5 bases). Germline CDR1 SGHRS, CDR2 YFSETQ. CDR3 length: 18 residues. Trimming took 0 bases from V and 10 from J, leaving 25 bases between them. CDR3 coding DNA: TGCGCCAGCAGCTTGGCCCCCCCGACAGAAGGGGTCAGAAGAAAACTGTTTTTT. Translated, it gives CASSLAPPTEGVRRKLFF.

In this sample, this clonotype turned up a few times. This rearrangement joins TRBV6-1 to TRBJ1-2; 8 bases map to TRBD1. This CDR3 is 13 amino acids long. V was pared by 6 bases and J by 7 bases, with 7 bases of the junction left unmatched. Germline CDR1 is MNHNS and CDR2 is SASEGT. CDR3 bases: TGTGCCAGCAGCCTCGGACAGGGAAGTGGCTACACCTTC. This codes for CASSLGQGSGYTF.

This chain uses TRBV29-1 with TRBJ1-1; D possibly corresponds to TRBD1 (5 bases). The V and J ends lost 6 bases and 1 base respectively, with 15 bases between them. Germline CDR1 is SQVTM and CDR2 is ANQGSEA. The CDR3 contains 14 residues. The CDR3 is CSVPNAGGNTEAFF. The DNA for the CDR3 is TGCAGCGTGCCGAATGCCGGGGGGAACACTGAAGCTTTCTTT.

The CDR3 is CASSLGYAGKSSYEQYF. The CDR3 DNA reads TGTGCCAGCAGTTTAGGGTACGCAGGGAAGAGCTCCTACGAGCAGTACTTC. The chain links TRBV28 to TRBJ2-7; D might be TRBD1 (5 bases). Germline CDR1 MDHEN, CDR2 SYDVKM. The V end lost 2 bases, the J end lost 0 bases, and 17 bases lay between the germline ends. The CDR3 sequence is 17 residues long. The whole variable domain, filled in from reference TRBV28 and TRBJ2-7, reads DVKVTQSSRYLVKRTGEKVFLECVQDMDHENMFWYRQDPGLGLRLIYFSYDVKMKEKGDIPEGYSVSREKKERFSLILESASTNQTSMYLCASSLGYAGKSSYEQYFGPGTRLTVT.